These 32 T cell receptor beta chains came from one sample sequenced in a study of T-cell reconstitution after alpha-beta-depleted transplantation in children. A TCRbeta library incorporating unique molecular identifiers was prepared. TCRdb re-analysed the PCR reads in MiXCR, keeping a single row per CDR3 protein. Here the sample spans over 550,000 distinct CDR3 sequences, 8% to 11% being singletons. Specimen: PBMCs from the stem cell graft donor, collected from the stem cell graft. Receptors were obtained from a human donor who donated a stem cell graft to a child with acute myeloid leukemia.

About this clonotype: This could be a read error, since a much larger clone is one nucleotide away. The chain has TRBV20-1 and TRBJ2-1, with D tentatively TRBD1 (6 bases). Trimming pared 3 bases from V and 9 bases from J, leaving 18 bases between. Germline V gene data show CDR1 as DFQATT and CDR2 as SNEGSKA (reference sequence). The CDR3 has 14 residues. The CDR3: CSARGVGALGEQFF. The CDR3 DNA sequence: TGCAGTGCTAGGGGAGTGGGGGCCTTAGGTGAGCAGTTCTTC.

This clonotype appeared a single time. Because the CDR3 is missing its conserved closing phenylalanine or tryptophan, this is likely a read error. J is TRBJ2-7 and V is TRBV28; TRBD2 matches 7 bases. The CDR3 consists of 17 residues. The germline gives CDR1 MDHEN, CDR2 SYDVKM. The V gene end was trimmed by 5 bases and the J gene end by 3 bases; junction bases not matched to a gene: 16. CDR3 DNA sequence: TGTGCCAGCAGTCTTGAGGGAGGGATTGGCGGCCACTACGAGCAGTACCTC. This encodes CASSLEGGIGGHYEQYL.

This clonotype was counted only a few times. The chain employs TRBV20-1 and TRBJ2-5, with 7 bases that match TRBD2. Losses at the gene ends were 0 bases for V and 5 bases for J; bases not matched to a gene: 3. The CDR3 contains 13 residues. Germline CDR1 is DFQATT and CDR2 is SNEGSKA (reference sequence). The CDR3 sequence: CSARDGGGETQYF. In DNA, the CDR3 is TGCAGTGCTAGAGATGGGGGAGGGGAGACCCAGTACTTC.

In this sample, this clonotype turned up many times. The chain is built from TRBV6-5 and TRBJ2-7; the D gene is possibly TRBD2 (5 bases). CDR1 and CDR2 (germline): MNHEY, SVGAGI. The CDR3 loop spans 12 amino acids. V lost 4 bases, J lost 6 bases, and 10 bases lay in between. The CDR3 DNA follows: TGTGCCAGCAGTTCCGGGGTCGGCGAGCAGTACTTC. Translation gives CASSSGVGEQYF.

This clonotype showed up many times. V is TRBV20-1 and J is TRBJ2-1; the D is unclear. The V and J ends lost 5 bases and 10 bases respectively, with 9 bases between them. CDR3 length: 10 residues. Germline CDR1 and CDR2: DFQATT and SNEGSKA (reference sequence). CDR3 in amino acids: CSAGRKEQFF. The CDR3 DNA reads as TGCAGTGCTGGACGTAAGGAGCAGTTCTTC.

The chain has TRBV20-1 and TRBJ1-2; TRBD1 aligns across 9 bases. In germline, CDR1 is DFQATT, CDR2 SNEGSKA (reference sequence). Trimming cost V 7 bases and J 3 bases; bases outside gene matches: 6. This CDR3 comprises 13 residues. In DNA, the CDR3 is TGCAGTGTTCCGGGACAGGGTGACTATGGCTACACCTTC. Amino acid sequence: CSVPGQGDYGYTF.

This clonotype was counted only a few times. The CDR3 bases are TGTGCCAGCTCCACTCTCGGGCAGGGGGCTCGCAATGAGCAGTTCTTC. Protein: CASSTLGQGARNEQFF. The chain has TRBV27 and TRBJ2-1, with 8 bases that match TRBD1. V was clipped by 8 bases and J by 6 bases; unmatched bases: 15. Germline CDR1 reads MNHEY; CDR2 reads SMNVEV (reference sequence). This CDR3 is built from 16 residues.

This clonotype was observed many times. The chain has TRBV6-5 and TRBJ2-7, with TRBD1 identical over 9 bases. The CDR3 length is 15 residues. The V and J ends lost 2 bases and 6 bases, in that order; junction bases with no gene match: 8. CDR1 is MNHEY, CDR2 SVGAGI, per germline. CDR3 DNA sequence: TGTGCCAGCAGTTACGGGGACAGGGAGGTGAGCGAGCAGTACTTC. Translation gives CASSYGDREVSEQYF.

The sample holds a few counts of this clonotype. The chain uses TRBV7-2 and TRBJ2-2, with TRBD1 identical over 7 bases. Germline V CDR1 and CDR2: SGHTA, FQGNSA. The CDR3 consists of 16 residues. The trim removed 4 bases at V and 4 bases at J, leaving 9 bases unmatched. The CDR3 DNA follows: TGTGCCAGCAGCTCAAGACAGGGATTGGTCACCGGGGAGCTGTTTTTT. Its translation is CASSSRQGLVTGELFF.

The rearrangement links TRBV3-1 to TRBJ1-3, with 7 bases that match TRBD1. From germline, CDR1 is LGHDT and CDR2 YNNKEL (reference sequence). The junction had 10 bases not matched to a gene; V was cut back by 4 bases and J by 7 bases. The CDR3 is made up of 15 amino acids. This chain's CDR3 is CASSRTTGWGNTIYF. For the CDR3, the DNA is TGTGCCAGCAGCCGGACGACAGGGTGGGGGAACACCATATATTTT.

This chain joins TRBV15 and TRBJ2-5; D perhaps matches TRBD1 (6 bases). CDR1 and CDR2 from the germline V gene are LNHNV and YYDKDF (reference sequence). This CDR3 comprises 13 residues. V was cut by 2 bases and J by 5 bases, with 9 bases left in between. CDR3 DNA sequence: TGTGCCACCAGCAGACACAGGGAGGAGACCCAGTACTTC. This codes for CATSRHREETQYF.

In this sample, this clonotype turned up many times. V gene TRBV7-2 combines with J gene TRBJ1-1, with TRBD1 matching 9 bases. V lost 5 bases and J lost 0; bases outside the gene matches: 7. The CDR3 has 16 residues. The germline V gene has CDR1 SGHTA and CDR2 FQGNSA. The CDR3 coding sequence is TGTGCCAGCAGCCAGCCGGGACAGGGCATGAACACTGAAGCTTTCTTT. Protein sequence: CASSQPGQGMNTEAFF.

This clonotype was seen a few times. This rearrangement joins TRBV29-1 to TRBJ1-1; no firm D call. Germline V gene sequence: CDR1 SQVTM, CDR2 ANQGSEA. The ends were cut back, 7 bases at V and 8 bases at J, with 11 bases in the middle. This CDR3 has 10 residues. The CDR3 loop reads CSGGAAEAFF. CDR3 DNA: TGCAGCGGCGGCGCTGCAGAAGCTTTCTTT.

This clonotype occurred many times. In nucleotides, the CDR3 is TGCAGCGGCCGACTAGCGGGGGAGACCCAGTACTTC. Amino acids: CSGRLAGETQYF. The chain is built from TRBV29-1 and TRBJ2-5; TRBD2 aligns across 11 bases. The ends lost 7 bases at V and 5 bases at J; junction bases unmatched: 3. Germline values: CDR1 SQVTM, CDR2 ANQGSEA. CDR3 length equals 12 residues.

This sequence joins TRBV4-2 and TRBJ2-7; D ambiguous. From germline, CDR1 is LGHNA and CDR2 YNFKEQ. V was cut by 5 bases and J by 3 bases, with 14 bases left in between. The CDR3 has 14 residues. CDR3 coding DNA: TGTGCCAGCAGCGGTCCCAGGTGGGTCTACGAGCAGTACTTC. It specifies CASSGPRWVYEQYF.

This clonotype has ten or more counts. The chain couples TRBV24-1 to TRBJ2-1; tentatively, D is TRBD2 (6 bases). The CDR3 extends over 16 amino acids. From germline, CDR1 is KGHDR and CDR2 SFDVKD. The V gene lost 3 bases and the J gene lost 4 bases, with 15 bases spanning the gap. The CDR3, as DNA: TGTGCCACCAGTGATACCGACCCCGGGGGATACAATGAGCAGTTCTTC. This gives the protein CATSDTDPGGYNEQFF.

The sample holds many counts of this clonotype. This rearrangement joins TRBV29-1 to TRBJ2-7, with D tentatively TRBD1 (5 bases). CDR1 is SQVTM and CDR2 is ANQGSEA in the germline V gene. Trimming removed 7 bases from V and 0 bases from J, with 10 bases in between. CDR3 length equals 12 residues. The DNA of the CDR3 is TGCAGCGCTAGACAGAGCTCCTACGAGCAGTACTTC. Translation: CSARQSSYEQYF.

This clonotype has more than one count but fewer than ten. The chain links TRBV5-1 to TRBJ2-2, with D unresolved. Per germline, CDR1 SGHRS and CDR2 YFSETQ. Trimming removed 5 bases from V and 5 bases from J, with 10 bases in between. This CDR3 has 13 amino acids. CDR3 nucleotide sequence: TGCGCCAGCAGGGGTCAGGAGACCGGGGAGCTGTTTTTT. Translating it yields CASRGQETGELFF.

This clonotype was seen at least ten times. The rearrangement links TRBV15 to TRBJ1-1; a possible D gene is TRBD1 (6 bases). CDR1 is LNHNV, CDR2 YYDKDF, per germline (reference sequence). The CDR3 runs 13 residues. V lost 4 bases and J 5 bases, leaving 11 bases between the germline ends. The CDR3 DNA follows: TGTGCCACCAGCATGTCAGGGGTGACTGAAGCTTTCTTT. Its translation: CATSMSGVTEAFF.

This clonotype was picked up a small number of times. V gene TRBV6-2 or TRBV6-3 combines with J gene TRBJ2-1; D is undetermined. The V and J ends lost 0 bases and 10 bases respectively, with 10 bases between them. Germline V gene lookup returns CDR1 MNHEY and CDR2 SVGEGT. This CDR3 has 13 residues. CDR3 sequence (DNA): TGTGCCAGCAGTTACTCTCTCCCCCCCGAGCAGTTCTTC. Translation gives CASSYSLPPEQFF.

This clonotype came up a few times. The chain joins TRBV7-9 to TRBJ1-6; a possible D gene is TRBD1 (5 bases). The CDR3 consists of 15 residues. The V gene lost 4 bases and the J gene lost 4 bases, with 11 bases spanning the gap. Germline V lookup: CDR1 SEHNR, CDR2 FQNEAQ (reference sequence). CDR3 protein: CASSSLGEYNSPLHF. CDR3 nucleotide sequence: TGTGCCAGCAGCTCCTTAGGGGAGTATAATTCACCCCTCCACTTT.

The genes are TRBV25-1 and TRBJ2-7, with a weak D call TRBD2 (6 bases). Germline-derived CDR1 and CDR2 are MGHDK and SYGVNS. This CDR3 has 14 amino acids. V was clipped by 5 bases and J by 6 bases, with 17 bases between them. This CDR3 reads CASSSGVGGSEQYF. As DNA, the CDR3 is TGTGCCAGCAGTTCCGGGGTGGGGGGATCCGAGCAGTACTTC.

As regards this clonotype: Since no conserved phenylalanine or tryptophan closes the CDR3, a read error is the likely cause. Because the CDR3's place on the DNA is in doubt, the DNA is left out and the CDR3 is given as listed by TCRdb. V gene TRBV12-3 or TRBV12-4 combines with J gene TRBJ2-3; the table's D gene call, TRBD1, was not cross checked with the DNA. Both ends counted, the CDR3 spans 14 residues. This CDR3 is CASSLGRGDKGMTC.

The chain employs TRBV7-3 and TRBJ2-3; D is unclear. From germline, CDR1 is SGHTA and CDR2 FQGTGA. This CDR3 is 15 amino acids long. V lost 3 bases, J lost 2 bases, and 12 bases lay in between. CDR3 amino acids: CASSLAGYATDTQYF. DNA of the CDR3: TGTGCCAGCAGCTTGGCCGGGTACGCCACAGATACGCAGTATTTT. The whole variable domain, filled in from reference TRBV7-3 and TRBJ2-3, reads GAGVSQTPSNKVTEKGKYVELRCDPISGHTALYWYRQSLGQGPEFLIYFQGTGAADDSGLPNDRFFAVRPEGSVSTLKIQRTERGDSAVYLCASSLAGYATDTQYFGPGTRLTVL.

This clonotype was seen only a few times. V gene TRBV12-3 or TRBV12-4 combines with J gene TRBJ1-5, with TRBD1 as a possible D gene (6 bases). The ends were cut back, 5 bases at V and 4 bases at J, with 18 bases in the middle. This CDR3 is built from 16 residues. This CDR3 is CASSPNHQGMNQPQHF. Written as DNA, the CDR3 is TGTGCCAGCAGTCCCAATCATCAGGGGATGAATCAGCCCCAGCATTTT.

The V gene is TRBV20-1, the J gene TRBJ2-2; D might be TRBD2 (5 bases). This CDR3 is 16 amino acids long. Looked up from germline, CDR1 is DFQATT and CDR2 is SNEGSKA (reference sequence). Trimming stripped 1 base from V and 0 bases from J, with 12 bases between. The CDR3: CSARGRSAPNTGELFF. CDR3 bases: TGCAGTGCTAGAGGGAGGAGCGCTCCGAACACCGGGGAGCTGTTTTTT.

This clonotype was observed many times. This chain connects TRBV20-1 to TRBJ1-2; 11 bases fit TRBD1. V dropped 1 base and J dropped 1; count of bases not matched to a gene: 5. Germline-derived CDR1 and CDR2 are DFQATT and SNEGSKA (reference sequence). The CDR3 spans 16 residues. CDR3 residues: CSARVDRGQDNYGYTF. CDR3 in DNA: TGCAGTGCTAGAGTGGACAGGGGGCAGGATAACTATGGCTACACCTTC.

J is TRBJ1-1 and V is TRBV4-3; no reliable D call. From germline, CDR1 is LGHNA and CDR2 YSLEER. V lost 1 base and J lost 6, with 12 bases in between. This CDR3 is built from 14 residues. The CDR3 sequence: CASSQGNPGAEAFF. The CDR3 DNA sequence: TGCGCCAGCAGCCAAGGGAATCCTGGGGCTGAAGCTTTCTTT.

Many counts were recorded for this clonotype. The rearrangement uses TRBV9 and TRBJ2-1, with 9 bases aligning to TRBD2. V was clipped by 4 bases and J by 6 bases; unmatched bases: 11. The CDR3 runs 16 residues. Germline V CDR1 and CDR2: SGDLS, YYNGEE. The CDR3 DNA is TGTGCCAGCAGCACCCGGACTAGCGCCCTGCCCAATGAGCAGTTCTTC. Its translation is CASSTRTSALPNEQFF.

CDR3 bases: TGTGCCAGCAGCTTTTTAGCGCCGCTCCAACGTTACAATGAGCAGTTCTTC. Its protein product is CASSFLAPLQRYNEQFF. The chain recombines TRBV7-2 with TRBJ2-1; tentative D call: TRBD2 (5 bases). The V gene lost 3 bases and the J gene lost 4 bases, with 19 bases spanning the gap. Germline V gene sequence: CDR1 SGHTA, CDR2 FQGNSA. The CDR3 is 17 amino acids.

This clonotype was observed at least ten times. The chain has TRBV6-5 and TRBJ2-5; TRBD2 matches at 9 bases. The germline CDR1 and CDR2 sequences are MNHEY and SVGAGI. The CDR3 totals 14 residues. V was pared by 6 bases and J by 4 bases, with 6 bases of the junction left unmatched. CDR3 loop: CASSLAGAPETQYF. CDR3 DNA: TGTGCCAGCAGCTTAGCGGGAGCCCCAGAGACCCAGTACTTC.

This clonotype turned up a few times. The rearrangement uses TRBV20-1 and TRBJ1-5, with TRBD1 as a possible D gene (6 bases). Germline-derived CDR1 and CDR2 are DFQATT and SNEGSKA (reference sequence). The CDR3 extends over 18 amino acids. V was cut by 1 base and J by 0 bases, with 19 bases left in between. In DNA form, the CDR3 reads TGCAGTGCTAGAGGAAGCAGGGGACCCTATTATAGCAATCAGCCCCAGCATTTT. Translation gives CSARGSRGPYYSNQPQHF.